This T cell receptor (beta chain) is from a study of vaccination and CD4 T cells after COVID-19. Study as a whole: Each participant underwent a two-dose regimen of either the BNT162b2 or the mRNA-1273 vaccine.

V was trimmed by 9 bases and J by 1 base, leaving 12 bases between them. Germline V gene sequence: CDR1 SGHNT, CDR2 YENEEA. The CDR3 consists of 13 residues. Cultured CD4+ T cell DNA underwent sequencing with the Oncomine TCR Beta short-read assay. TCRdb recomputed calls from the PCR reads with MiXCR, one row per CDR3 protein. The top ten clones hold less than 20% of a sample with some 14,000 distinct CDR3 sequences, more than 50% of them seen once. General study points: Researchers looked at relatively few convalescent patients and had no early post-infection timepoints.

Documented treatment: roughly 10-day PBMC culture with coronavirus spike peptide pools or control peptides (ViraFEST assay). T cells were expanded with peptide pools, and expanded clonotypes were identified by TCR sequencing. This clonotype has more than one count but fewer than ten. Its specificity is unknown. This receptor was taken from a human donor with COVID-19. The V gene is TRBV11-3, the J gene TRBJ1-1; tentatively, D is TRBD1 (6 bases). The sample consisted of cultured CD4+ T cells from blood, taken after SARS-CoV-2 vaccination. CDR3 loop: CARRGIPNTEAFF. CDR3 DNA: TGTGCCAGGAGGGGGATACCGAACACTGAAGCTTTCTTT.